This TCR beta chain was observed in a study of cytomegalovirus exposure and HLA in healthy donors. Study-level findings and limits: Cytomegalovirus association was listed for 164 TCR beta chains. In vitro data verified a few CMV-associated chains as specific for CMV antigens.

Note on this clone: Its matching antigen is unknown.

Regarding donors, all were healthy bone marrow donors. Primers included in the PCR were 60 Vbeta and 13 Jbeta primers. Libraries were prepared by immunoSEQ multiplex PCR; TCRdb keeps only in-frame clonotypes and omits some of them. The sample holds 150,000 to 200,000 clones; about 82% are singletons and the top ten take approximately 0.76%. CDR3 length: 14 amino acids. CDR1 is MGHRA, CDR2 YSYEKL, per germline. V lost 4 bases to trimming and J lost 5 bases; unmatched junction nucleotides: 3. The V call is TRBV4-1, the J call TRBJ1-4; TRBD1 matches at 8 bases. The clonotype comes from a female donor in good health and CMV-seronegative. Sample: PBMCs. This CDR3 is CASSLGQGNEKLFF. CDR3 DNA sequence: TGCGCCAGCAGCCTAGGACAGGGCAATGAAAAACTGTTTTTT.